This T cell receptor beta chain was documented in a study of Tregs in tolerant kidney transplant recipients. Study at large: Related graft donors supplied nonmyeloablative bone marrow transplants, and mixed chimerism was transient.

This CDR3 has 13 residues. Sequencing used immunoSEQ multiplex PCR; TCRdb keeps in-frame clones, though not all of them. Here the sample spans 75,000 to 85,000 clones, roughly 90% being singletons. This clone showed up just a few times. The genes are TRBV12-1 and TRBJ2-7; the table assigns TRBD2, which was not confirmed against the DNA. TRBV12-1 is classified as a pseudogene. This TCR came from a human donor who received a combined kidney and bone marrow transplant. The sample consisted of Tregs from blood, taken before the transplant. The CDR3 DNA sequence: TGTGCCTTCCCCCCCGGGGAACCCTACGAGCAGTACTTC. Protein product: CAFPPGEPYEQYF.